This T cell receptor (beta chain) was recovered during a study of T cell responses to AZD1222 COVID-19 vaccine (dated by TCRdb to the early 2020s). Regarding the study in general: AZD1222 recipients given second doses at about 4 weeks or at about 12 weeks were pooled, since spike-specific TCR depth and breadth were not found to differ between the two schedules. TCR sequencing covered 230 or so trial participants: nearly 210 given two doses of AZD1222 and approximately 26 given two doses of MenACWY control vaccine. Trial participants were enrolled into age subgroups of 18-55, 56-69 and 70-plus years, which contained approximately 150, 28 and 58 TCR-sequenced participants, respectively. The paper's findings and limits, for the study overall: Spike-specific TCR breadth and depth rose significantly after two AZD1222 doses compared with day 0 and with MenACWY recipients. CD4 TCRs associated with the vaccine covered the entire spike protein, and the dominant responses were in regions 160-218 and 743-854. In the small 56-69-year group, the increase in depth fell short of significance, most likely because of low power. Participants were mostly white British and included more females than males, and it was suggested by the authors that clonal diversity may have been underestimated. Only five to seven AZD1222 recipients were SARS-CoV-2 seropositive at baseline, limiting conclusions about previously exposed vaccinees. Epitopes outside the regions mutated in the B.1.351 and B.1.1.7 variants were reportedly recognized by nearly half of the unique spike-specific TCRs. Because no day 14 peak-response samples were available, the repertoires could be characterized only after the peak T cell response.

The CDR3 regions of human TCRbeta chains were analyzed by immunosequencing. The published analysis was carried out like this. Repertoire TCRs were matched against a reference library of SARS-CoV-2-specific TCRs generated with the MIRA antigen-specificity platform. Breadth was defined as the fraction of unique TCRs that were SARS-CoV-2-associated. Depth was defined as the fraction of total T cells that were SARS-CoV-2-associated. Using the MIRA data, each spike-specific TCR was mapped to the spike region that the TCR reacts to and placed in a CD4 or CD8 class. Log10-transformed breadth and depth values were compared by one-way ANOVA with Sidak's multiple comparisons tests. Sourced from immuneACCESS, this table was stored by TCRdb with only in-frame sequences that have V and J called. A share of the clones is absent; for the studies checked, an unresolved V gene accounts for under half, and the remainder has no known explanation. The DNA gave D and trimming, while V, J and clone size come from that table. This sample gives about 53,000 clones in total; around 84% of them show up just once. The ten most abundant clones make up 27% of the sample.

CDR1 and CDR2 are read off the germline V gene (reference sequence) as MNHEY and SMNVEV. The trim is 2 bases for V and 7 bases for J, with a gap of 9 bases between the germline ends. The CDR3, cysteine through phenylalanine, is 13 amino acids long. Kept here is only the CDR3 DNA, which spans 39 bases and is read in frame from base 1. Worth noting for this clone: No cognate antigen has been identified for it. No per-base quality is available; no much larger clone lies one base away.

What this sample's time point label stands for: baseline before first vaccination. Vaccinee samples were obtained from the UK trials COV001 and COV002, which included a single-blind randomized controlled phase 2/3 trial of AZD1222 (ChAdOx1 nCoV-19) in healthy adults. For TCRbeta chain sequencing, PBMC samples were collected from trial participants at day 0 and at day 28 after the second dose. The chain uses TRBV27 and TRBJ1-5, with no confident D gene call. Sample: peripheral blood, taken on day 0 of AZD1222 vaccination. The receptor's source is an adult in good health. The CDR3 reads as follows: CASSLGVGQPQHF. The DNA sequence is TGTGCCAGCAGTTTAGGGGTCGGGCAGCCCCAGCATTTT.